This TCR beta chain was found in a study of sequential checkpoint blockade in melanoma. Treatment: randomized to nivolumab then ipilimumab (arm A) or the reverse (arm B). Trimming took off 4 bases at V and 5 bases at J, with 9 bases between the two ends. The CDR3 consists of 13 residues. Germline assignment: CDR1 MNHEY and CDR2 SMNVEV (reference sequence). The method was immunoSEQ multiplex PCR; TCRdb's version includes in-frame clones alone and lacks a portion of them. The sample yields approximately 9,300 clones, roughly 80% seen once. This material consisted of CD8+ T cells sorted from blood (inferred from file names), taken from a patient given nivolumab and ipilimumab in sequence. The rearrangement uses TRBV27 and TRBJ1-5; D possibly corresponds to TRBD1 (6 bases). The sequence was obtained from a human donor with melanoma. The CDR3 nucleotides read TGTGCCAGCAGTTGGACAGAGCATCAGCCCCAGCATTTT. It specifies CASSWTEHQPQHF.